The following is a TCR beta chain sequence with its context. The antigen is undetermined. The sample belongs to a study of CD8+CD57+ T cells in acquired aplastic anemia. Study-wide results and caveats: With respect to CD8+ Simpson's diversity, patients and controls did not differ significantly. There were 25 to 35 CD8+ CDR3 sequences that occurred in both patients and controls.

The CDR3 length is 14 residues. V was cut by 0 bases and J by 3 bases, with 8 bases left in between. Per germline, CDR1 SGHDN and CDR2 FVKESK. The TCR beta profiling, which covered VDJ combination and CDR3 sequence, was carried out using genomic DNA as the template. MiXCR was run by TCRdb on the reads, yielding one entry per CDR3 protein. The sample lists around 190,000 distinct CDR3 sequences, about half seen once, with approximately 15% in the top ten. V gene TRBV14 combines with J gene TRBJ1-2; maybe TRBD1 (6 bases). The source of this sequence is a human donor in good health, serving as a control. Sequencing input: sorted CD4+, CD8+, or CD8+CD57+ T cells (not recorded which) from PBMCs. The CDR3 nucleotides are TGTGCCAGCAGCCAAGAAGGGGGGTACTATGGCTACACCTTC. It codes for CASSQEGGYYGYTF.